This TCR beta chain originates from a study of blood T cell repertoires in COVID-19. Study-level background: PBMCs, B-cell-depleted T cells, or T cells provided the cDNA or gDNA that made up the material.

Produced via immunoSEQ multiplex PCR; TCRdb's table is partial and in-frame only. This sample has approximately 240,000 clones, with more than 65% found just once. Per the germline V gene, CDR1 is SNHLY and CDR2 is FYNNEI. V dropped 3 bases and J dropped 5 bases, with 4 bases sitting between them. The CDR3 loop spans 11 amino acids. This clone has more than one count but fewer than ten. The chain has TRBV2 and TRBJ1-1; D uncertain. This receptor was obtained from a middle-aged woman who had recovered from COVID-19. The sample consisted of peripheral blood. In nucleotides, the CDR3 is TGTGCCAGCAGTGATGAGACTGAAGCTTTCTTT. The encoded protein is CASSDETEAFF.